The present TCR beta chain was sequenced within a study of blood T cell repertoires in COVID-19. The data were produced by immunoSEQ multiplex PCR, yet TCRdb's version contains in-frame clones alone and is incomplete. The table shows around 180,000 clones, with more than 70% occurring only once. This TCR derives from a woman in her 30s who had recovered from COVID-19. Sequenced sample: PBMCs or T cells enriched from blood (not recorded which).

DNA of the CDR3: TGTGCCATTCGGGGACAGGGGGCTAAATGGACTGAAGCTTTCTTT. Translation: CAIRGQGAKWTEAFF. The chain recombines TRBV28 with TRBJ1-1, with 12 bases fitting TRBD1. The length of the CDR3 is 15 residues. From germline, CDR1 is MDHEN and CDR2 SYDVKM. Trimming cost V 10 bases and J 5 bases; bases outside gene matches: 11.